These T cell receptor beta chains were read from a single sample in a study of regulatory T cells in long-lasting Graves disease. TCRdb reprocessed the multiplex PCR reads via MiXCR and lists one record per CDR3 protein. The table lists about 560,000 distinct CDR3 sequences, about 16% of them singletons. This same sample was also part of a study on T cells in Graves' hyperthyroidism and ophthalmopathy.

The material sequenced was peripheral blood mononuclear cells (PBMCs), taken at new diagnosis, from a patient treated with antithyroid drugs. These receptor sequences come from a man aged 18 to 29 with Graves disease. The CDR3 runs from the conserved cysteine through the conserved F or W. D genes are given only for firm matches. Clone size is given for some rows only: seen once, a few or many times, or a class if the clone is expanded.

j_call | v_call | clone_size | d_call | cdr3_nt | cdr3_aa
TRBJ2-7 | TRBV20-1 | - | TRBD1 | TGCAGTGCTACCCCAAGACAGGGGGGAGACGAGCAGTACTTC | CSATPRQGGDEQYF
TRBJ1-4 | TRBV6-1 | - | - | TGTGCCAGCAGCCCCGGCCCGGGCCCTTTTTCTAATGAAAAACCGTTTTTT | CASSPGPGPFSNEKPFF
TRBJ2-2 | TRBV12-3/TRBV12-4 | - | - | TGTGCCAGCAGTGTCCTTGACAGACTATCCGGGGAGCTGTTTTTT | CASSVLDRLSGELFF
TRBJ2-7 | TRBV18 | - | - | TGTGCCAGCTCACCGGGGGCGCGGTCGGGCGAGCAGTACTTC | CASSPGARSGEQYF
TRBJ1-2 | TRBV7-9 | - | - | TGTGCCAGCAGCAATAAAGACAGGCTCCCCTATGGCTACACCTTC | CASSNKDRLPYGYTF
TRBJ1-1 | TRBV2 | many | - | TGTGCCAGCAGCCCCCTCTTGAGCACTGAAGCTTTCTTT | CASSPLLSTEAFF
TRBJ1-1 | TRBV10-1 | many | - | TGCGCCAGCAGTGAGGACAGAGTTACTGAAGCTTTCTTT | CASSEDRVTEAFF
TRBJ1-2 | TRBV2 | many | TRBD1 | TGTGCCAGCACCGTCGACAGGGTGAACTATGGCTACACCTTC | CASTVDRVNYGYTF
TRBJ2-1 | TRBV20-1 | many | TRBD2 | TGCAGTGCTAGACATCGGACTAGCGGGGCGAGCTCCTACAATGAGCAGTTCTTC | CSARHRTSGASSYNEQFF
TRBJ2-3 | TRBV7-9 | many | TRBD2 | TGTGCCAGCAGCTTAAGCGGGAGTTGGCCAGATACGCAGTATTTT | CASSLSGSWPDTQYF
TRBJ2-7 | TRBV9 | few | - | TGTGCCAGCAGCGTAGCAGGGGTCCCCTACGAGCAGTACTTC | CASSVAGVPYEQYF
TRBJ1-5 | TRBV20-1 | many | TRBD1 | TGCAGTGCTCTCCGGGACAGATTTAGCAATCAGCCCCAGCATTTT | CSALRDRFSNQPQHF
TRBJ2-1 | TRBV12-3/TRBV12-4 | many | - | TGTGCCAGCAGTTTAGGGGTGGGTATTTACAATGAGCAGTTCTTC | CASSLGVGIYNEQFF
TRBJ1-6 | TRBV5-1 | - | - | TGCGCCAGCAGCTTGGCGTCGGGGAATAATTCACCCCTCCACTTT | CASSLASGNNSPLHF
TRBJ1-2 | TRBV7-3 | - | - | TGTGCCGGCAGCCCGGACAGCAACTATGGCTACACCTTC | CAGSPDSNYGYTF
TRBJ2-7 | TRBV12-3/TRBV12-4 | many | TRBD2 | TGTGCCAGCAGCCCCAGCGGGGTTCACGAGCAGTACTTC | CASSPSGVHEQYF
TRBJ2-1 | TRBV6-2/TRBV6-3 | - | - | TGCGCCAGCAGTGAGGCCATCGGGTCCGGGGCCTACAATGAGCAGTTCTTC | CASSEAIGSGAYNEQFF
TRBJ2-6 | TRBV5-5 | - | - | TGTGCCAGCAGCGGCGGGACAGAGTTACCCGTCCTGACTTTC | CASSGGTELPVLTF
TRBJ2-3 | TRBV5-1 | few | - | TGCGCCAGCAGCTCTCTACAGGGAGATACGCAGTATTTT | CASSSLQGDTQYF
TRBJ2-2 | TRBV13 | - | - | TGTGCCAGCAGCCCCCCCCGGCCCGGGGAGCTGTTTTTT | CASSPPRPGELFF
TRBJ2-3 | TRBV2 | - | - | TGTGCCAGCAGTGAAATGGCTAGCACAGATACGCAGTATTTT | CASSEMASTDTQYF
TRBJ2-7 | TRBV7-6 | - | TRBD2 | TGTGCCAGCAGCTCACTAGCGGGAGGGCCCCGAGTCTACTTC | CASSSLAGGPRVYF
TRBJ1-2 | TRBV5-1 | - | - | TGCGCCAGCACCTTGGGTAGTCGGGAAGGTGGCTACACCTTC | CASTLGSREGGYTF
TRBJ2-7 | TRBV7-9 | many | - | TGTGCCAGCAGCTTAGGGCAGGTCAACTACGAGCAGTACTTC | CASSLGQVNYEQYF
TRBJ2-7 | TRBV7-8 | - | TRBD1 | TGTGCCAGCAGGTTTAAACAGGGGTTCTCCTCCTACGAGCAGTACTTC | CASRFKQGFSSYEQYF
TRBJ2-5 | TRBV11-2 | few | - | TGTGCCAGCAGCTCCCTGGGCAGGGCAGAGACCCAGTACTTC | CASSSLGRAETQYF
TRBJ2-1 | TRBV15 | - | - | TGTGCCACCAGCAGAGATGTGGTAGACGGGCAGTTCTTC | CATSRDVVDGQFF
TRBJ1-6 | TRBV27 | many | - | TGTGCCAGCAGTGCTTACCAGGGCAGTTCACCCCTCCACTTT | CASSAYQGSSPLHF
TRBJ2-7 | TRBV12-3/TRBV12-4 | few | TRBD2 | TGTGCCAGCAGTCCCGAGGCAGGGAGGGTCTACGAGCAGTACTTC | CASSPEAGRVYEQYF
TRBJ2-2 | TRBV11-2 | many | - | TGTGCCAGCAGCCTGGGACCGAACACCGGGGAGCTGTTTTTT | CASSLGPNTGELFF
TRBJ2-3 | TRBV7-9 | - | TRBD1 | TGTGCCAGCAGCCGATCCGGGACAGGGGGCACAGATACGCAGTATTTT | CASSRSGTGGTDTQYF
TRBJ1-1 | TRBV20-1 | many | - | TGCAGTGTCGGCTGGGGGAACACTGAAGCTTTCTTT | CSVGWGNTEAFF
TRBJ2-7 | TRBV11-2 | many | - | TGTGCCAGCAGCCGAATAGGACTGGGCCTGAGCTCCTACGAGCAGTACTTC | CASSRIGLGLSSYEQYF
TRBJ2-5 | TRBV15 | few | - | TGTGCCACCAGCAGAGTGGGAGAAATCAGGGAGACCCAGTACTTC | CATSRVGEIRETQYF
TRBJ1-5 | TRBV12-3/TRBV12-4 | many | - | TGTGCCAGCAGTGCCCAGGGGACGGGCAATCAGCCCCAGCATTTT | CASSAQGTGNQPQHF
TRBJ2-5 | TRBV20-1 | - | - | TGCAGTGCTAGAGATTCGGCCAGGGAGCGAGAGACCCAGTACTTC | CSARDSARERETQYF
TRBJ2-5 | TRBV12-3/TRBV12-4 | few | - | TGTGCCAGCACCGGCAGACGAGTAGAGACCCAGTACTTC | CASTGRRVETQYF
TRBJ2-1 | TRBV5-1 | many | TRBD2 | TGTGCCAGCAGCCCCTTGGCGGGAGAGGCCAATGAGCAGTTCTTC | CASSPLAGEANEQFF
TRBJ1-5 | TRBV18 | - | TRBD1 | TGTGCCAGCTCACCTGGGACAGGGGGAGGCAATCAGCCCCAGCATTTT | CASSPGTGGGNQPQHF
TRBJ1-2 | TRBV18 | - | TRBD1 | TGTGCCAGCTCACCACCGTCAAGGGGGCAGGACTATGGCTACACCTTC | CASSPPSRGQDYGYTF
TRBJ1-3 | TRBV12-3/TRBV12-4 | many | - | TGTGCCAGCCGTCTTTTTGGGGGCATCTCTGGAAACACCATATATTTT | CASRLFGGISGNTIYF
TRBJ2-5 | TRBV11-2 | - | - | TGTGCCAGCAGCTCTCATGGAGGGCCTCAAGAGACCCAGTACTTC | CASSSHGGPQETQYF
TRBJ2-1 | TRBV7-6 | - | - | TGTGCCATCCGGGAAGGGGATGAGCAGTTCTTC | CAIREGDEQFF
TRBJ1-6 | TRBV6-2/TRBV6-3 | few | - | TGTGCCGCGGGGGTCTATAATTCACCCCTCCACTTT | CAAGVYNSPLHF
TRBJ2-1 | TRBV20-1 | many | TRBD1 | TGCAGTGCAAAGACAGGGTTGGGTGAGCAGTTCTTC | CSAKTGLGEQFF
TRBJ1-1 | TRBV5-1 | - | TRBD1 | TGCGCCAGCAGCTTCACAGGGGCCGGGACTGAAGCTTTCTTT | CASSFTGAGTEAFF
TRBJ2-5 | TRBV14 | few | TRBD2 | TGTGCCAGCAGCCCTGGGCGTCGCGGGAGGGCCTGGGAGACCCAGTACTTC | CASSPGRRGRAWETQYF
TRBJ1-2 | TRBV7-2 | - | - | TGTGCCAGCAGTTCCGGAAGGAGCTATGGCTACACCTTC | CASSSGRSYGYTF
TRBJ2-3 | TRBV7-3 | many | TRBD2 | TGTGCCAGCAGCTTACTACCTAGCGGGAGAGGGGCAGATACGCAGTATTTT | CASSLLPSGRGADTQYF
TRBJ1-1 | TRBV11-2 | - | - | TGTGCCAGCAGTTCGTCGATTGGAACAACAGGGAAAGCTTTCTTT | CASSSSIGTTGKAFF
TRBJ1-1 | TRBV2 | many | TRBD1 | TGTGCCAGCAGTTACGCCGGGACAGGGTCTTTTGAGACTGAAGCTTTCTTT | CASSYAGTGSFETEAFF
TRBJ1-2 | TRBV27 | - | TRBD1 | TGTGCCAGCAGTGCCTGGGACAGTGGATATGGCTACACCTTC | CASSAWDSGYGYTF